A single sample gave rise to the 18 T cell receptor beta chains below, sequenced in a study of blood T cell repertoires in COVID-19. TCRdb keeps only in-frame clones here, not all; method: immunoSEQ multiplex PCR. Of about 170,000 clones in the sample, approximately 80% were seen once. The sample was peripheral blood. Receptors originate from a woman aged 60 to 75 with acute or convalescent COVID-19.

This clone was seen only a few times. The chain is built from TRBV7-2 and TRBJ2-3; TRBD2 might be the D (6 bases). The CDR3 is made up of 14 amino acids. Germline-derived CDR1 and CDR2 are SGHTA and FQGNSA. V was cut by 2 bases and J by 1 base, with 7 bases left in between. The CDR3 DNA reads as TGTGCCAGCAGCTTACCTAGCGGCACAGATACGCAGTATTTT. Protein sequence: CASSLPSGTDTQYF.

This clone was observed a few times. The rearrangement links TRBV5-6 to TRBJ1-2; 9 bases line up with TRBD1. Germline CDR1 and CDR2: SGHDT and YYEEEE. Losses at the gene ends were 4 bases for V and 6 bases for J; bases not matched to a gene: 10. This CDR3 has 15 residues. The CDR3 nucleotides are TGTGCCAGCAGCGAGTCCCGGGACAGGGCACATGGCTACACCTTC. This codes for CASSESRDRAHGYTF.

As to this clone: The junction does not match germline at one end; this may be a read error. J is TRBJ1-3 and V is TRBV30; tentatively, D is TRBD1 (5 bases). CDR1 and CDR2 from the germline V gene are GTSNPN and SVGIG (reference sequence). There are 13 residues in the CDR3. CDR3 sequence: CAWNEETANPHAF. As DNA, the CDR3 is TGTGCCTGGAACGAAGAGACAGCAAACCCACATGCTTTT.

The rearrangement links TRBV14 to TRBJ1-6, with D uncertain. CDR3 length equals 16 residues. The V gene's germline CDR1 is SGHDN and CDR2 FVKESK. Trimming removed 4 bases at V and 10 bases at J, with 20 bases between. CDR3 in amino acids: CASSPSLGESGSPLHF. The DNA for the CDR3 is TGTGCCAGCAGCCCGTCGCTCGGGGAATCGGGATCACCCCTCCACTTT.

The V and J genes are TRBV7-2 and TRBJ2-2, with TRBD1 matching over 7 bases. The CDR3 runs to 15 residues. Germline lookup yields CDR1 SGHTA and CDR2 FQGNSA. V trimming: 2 bases; J trimming: 4 bases; junction bases outside the gene matches: 4. CDR3 in amino acids: CASSLNRGGTGELFF. CDR3 nucleotide sequence: TGTGCCAGCAGCTTAAACAGGGGCGGCACCGGGGAGCTGTTTTTT. Drawing the rest from reference TRBV7-2 and TRBJ2-2, the complete variable domain is GAGVSQSPSNKVTEKGKDVELRCDPISGHTALYWYRQSLGQGLEFLIYFQGNSAPDKSGLPSDRFSAERTGGSVSTLTIQRTQQEDSAVYLCASSLNRGGTGELFFGEGSRLTVL.

This chain joins TRBV5-6 and TRBJ1-4; 7 nucleotides match TRBD1. V lost 4 bases, J lost 3 bases, and 6 bases stayed unmatched. There are 15 residues in the CDR3. Germline V gene sequence: CDR1 SGHDT, CDR2 YYEEEE. The CDR3 protein is CASSQGGRANEKLFF. The CDR3 nucleotides read TGTGCCAGCAGCCAAGGGGGCCGGGCTAATGAAAAACTGTTTTTT.

This clone turned up a few times. The gene calls are TRBV25-1 and TRBJ2-7; 9 bases line up with TRBD2. This CDR3 has 15 amino acids. V gave up 4 bases and J gave up 2 bases; unmatched junction bases: 6. CDR1 and CDR2 from the germline V gene are MGHDK and SYGVNS. The CDR3 nucleotides read TGTGCCAGCAGTGGCCTAGCGGGGCTACCCTACGAGCAGTACTTC. It translates to CASSGLAGLPYEQYF.

The chain couples TRBV15 to TRBJ1-5; TRBD1 is a possible D gene (5 bases). Trimming pared 1 base from V and 3 bases from J, leaving 19 bases between. Per germline, CDR1 LNHNV and CDR2 YYDKDF (reference sequence). The CDR3 has 18 amino acids. CDR3 in DNA: TGTGCCACCAGCAGAGTACGTCCGGCAGGACAATACAATCAGCCCCAGCATTTT. Protein sequence: CATSRVRPAGQYNQPQHF.

J is TRBJ1-3 and V is TRBV25-1; D remains ambiguous. V gave up 0 bases and J gave up 0 bases, with 9 bases separating them. Germline V lookup: CDR1 MGHDK, CDR2 SYGVNS. CDR3 length equals 16 residues. The CDR3 DNA reads as TGTGCCAGCAGTGAATATTTCTGGGCCTCTGGAAACACCATATATTTT. Its translation is CASSEYFWASGNTIYF.

The chain uses TRBV5-5 and TRBJ1-5; 8 nucleotides agree with TRBD1. In germline, CDR1 is SGHKS, CDR2 YYEKEE (reference sequence). CDR3 size: 16 residues. The junction had 5 bases not matched to a gene; V was cut back by 3 bases and J by 0 bases. The DNA of the CDR3 is TGTGCCAGCAGCTCGGACAGGGTTTTTAGCAATCAGCCCCAGCATTTT. Translating it yields CASSSDRVFSNQPQHF.

The chain employs TRBV11-2 and TRBJ2-7; TRBD1 agrees at 7 bases. The CDR3 sequence is 15 residues long. Trimming removed 4 bases from V and 3 bases from J; junction bases left unmatched: 9. From germline, CDR1 is SGHAT and CDR2 FQNNGV. CDR3 DNA sequence: TGTGCCAGCAGCTCAGGAACAGGGGAAGGCTACGAGCAGTACTTC. As protein: CASSSGTGEGYEQYF.

The chain combines TRBV4-1 with TRBJ1-5, with D unclear. Germline assignment: CDR1 MGHRA and CDR2 YSYEKL. The CDR3 spans 15 residues. V lost 0 bases and J lost 7, with 13 bases in between. The DNA of the CDR3 is TGCGCCAGCAGCCAAGATGCGGGAGGAGGACAGCCCCAGCATTTT. It translates to CASSQDAGGGQPQHF.

This clone was seen a few times. This sequence joins TRBV20-1 and TRBJ2-7; 8 bases align to TRBD1. The V and J ends lost 3 bases and 7 bases, in that order; junction bases with no gene match: 5. Germline V CDR1 and CDR2: DFQATT, SNEGSKA (reference sequence). CDR3 length: 12 residues. The CDR3, as DNA: TGCAGTGCTAGTCAGGGGGCAGGAGAGCAGTACTTC. This translates into CSASQGAGEQYF.

The chain joins TRBV24-1 to TRBJ2-3; TRBD1 might be the D (6 bases). CDR1 and CDR2 from the germline V gene are KGHDR and SFDVKD. With 9 bases removed from V and 0 bases from J, the gap between germline ends came to 6 bases. The length of the CDR3 is 12 residues. The CDR3 loop is CATGQSTDTQYF. CDR3 nucleotide sequence: TGTGCCACCGGACAGAGCACAGATACGCAGTATTTT.

This clone was observed once. The chain uses TRBV30 and TRBJ1-3; D unresolved. Looked up from germline, CDR1 is GTSNPN and CDR2 is SVGIG (reference sequence). The CDR3 runs 12 residues. The DNA for the CDR3 is TGTGCAGTGGGGAGGACTGGAAACACCATATATTTT. Protein product: CAVGRTGNTIYF.

The chain has TRBV6-1 and TRBJ1-2; D uncertain. Germline V gene data show CDR1 as MNHNS and CDR2 as SASEGT. The CDR3 is made up of 13 amino acids. Trimming pared 3 bases from V and 5 bases from J, leaving 10 bases between. For the CDR3, the DNA is TGTGCCAGCAGTGATACGGTTTCGTATGGCTACACCTTC. Protein: CASSDTVSYGYTF.

To note about this clone: Other DNA sequences in the same sample also yield this CDR3. J is TRBJ1-2 and V is TRBV12-3 or TRBV12-4; 7 bases are shared with TRBD1. Trimming at V came to 5 bases and at J to 4 bases, leaving 4 bases not matched to a gene. The CDR3 is 13 amino acids. The CDR3 DNA sequence: TGTGCCAGCAGTCTACAGGGGAGCTATGGCTACACCTTC. The encoded protein is CASSLQGSYGYTF.

V gene TRBV7-8 combines with J gene TRBJ2-5, with D tentatively TRBD2 (7 bases). The CDR3 runs 17 residues. V was shortened by 5 bases and J by 1 base, with 20 bases between the two germline ends. Germline V gene lookup returns CDR1 SGHVS and CDR2 FQNEAQ. Written as DNA, the CDR3 is TGTGCCAGCAGCAAACCCGGGGGGCGCGGGGCCCAAGAGACCCAGTACTTC. Its translation: CASSKPGGRGAQETQYF.